This T cell receptor (beta chain) comes out of a study of blood T cell repertoires in COVID-19. Study-level background: Sites across the United States, Italy and Spain contributed samples from acute and convalescent COVID-19.

Source study methods: Amplified reference gene primers provided the basis for estimating nucleated cell counts. Assay: immunoSEQ multiplex PCR; the TCRdb copy retains only in-frame clones and omits some. D and trimming were read from the DNA, whereas the V and J calls and clone size are those reported in that table. Of under 70,000 clones in the sample, 90% are singletons; the top ten hold 13% to 15%. Germline lookup yields CDR1 LGHDT and CDR2 YNNKEL (reference sequence). CDR3 size: 13 residues. V was pared by 4 bases and J by 3 bases, with 0 bases of the junction left unmatched. This clone was found once.

Sample: peripheral blood. The receptor was derived from a human donor with active COVID-19. The donor label of this sample is uncertain. J is TRBJ2-3 and V is TRBV3-1 (or the pseudogene TRBV3-2), with TRBD1 matching 8 bases. Written as DNA, the CDR3 is TGTGCCAGCAGCCGACAGGGGACAGATACGCAGTATTTT. Amino acids: CASSRQGTDTQYF.